Here is one T cell receptor beta chain with its context. This receptor's antigen is unknown. Per-base qualities were not stored, and no clone one base away is much larger. This specimen's time point label, interpreted: newly diagnosed GD, antithyroid drugs for less than 3 months. For both TCR sequencing and RNA sequencing, RNA was extracted from PBMCs using TRIzol. Graves' disease was diagnosed according to American Thyroid Association guidelines. Patients were recruited from an endocrinology department in Xi'an, China. Each patient gave approximately 9 milliliters of peripheral blood, collected in an EDTA anticoagulant tube. PBMCs were isolated by Ficoll Paque Plus density gradient separation without further T cell sorting. An Agilent 2100 Bioanalyzer and agarose gel were used to check RNA quality, and a NanoDrop 2000 was used to measure RNA concentration. The library was prepared using multiplex PCR. The listed sequencing device is Illumina HiSeq 4000. CDR3 regions were amplified by Arm-PCR with iRepertoire HTBI primers to construct TCR beta libraries. Gel purification was performed on PCR products prior to sequencing. As for the original processing: Across samples, fewer than 70 TRBV and 15 or so TRBJ segments were identified and used for gene usage analysis of CDR3 amino acid clonotypes. COPE and FqMerger were used to merge the filtered high-quality paired reads into contigs. BLAST was used to align contigs to IMGT TRBV, TRBD and TRBJ reference genes, and CDR3 was defined according to IMGT. Any clonotype with a frequency above 0.1% was classified as a highly expanded clone. Repertoire diversity was measured by Shannon entropy, and V-J evenness by the Gini coefficient. A clonotype was considered public if more than one individual shared it. TCRdb reanalyzed the raw reads on its own, using fastp at Q25 for trimming and MiXCR for clone calling, and kept in-frame beta chains. A single entry per CDR3 protein holds the most common genes and DNA from its merged rows. None of the V and J calls come from the authors' own analysis; TCRdb made them. In all, the sample holds 400,000 to 550,000 distinct CDR3 sequences, and more than 12% of those were seen once. The ten largest clones add up to approximately 16% of the sample.

The sample originates from a study of regulatory T cells in long-lasting Graves disease (dated by TCRdb to the early 2020s). Looking at the study overall: Newly diagnosed Graves' disease patients had taken antithyroid drugs for less than 3 months. This study used TCR sequencing and RNA sequencing of peripheral blood to compare persistent Graves' disease patients against newly diagnosed Graves' disease patients. The study was conducted in China and was registered as a clinical trial. A total of 33 samples underwent TCR sequencing: 13 from persistent and around 20 from newly diagnosed Graves' disease patients. Points the paper makes about the study in general: Only peripheral blood was studied, because thyroid tissue, the primary lesion, was inaccessible. Persistent disease showed preferential use of TRBV28, TRBJ1-2 and TRBJ2-5, whereas newly diagnosed disease favored TRBV20-1 and TRBJ2-1. Sequencing and analysis were restricted to the TCR beta chain. Patients with persistent disease shared more public clonotypes (around 3,000) than newly diagnosed patients did (more than 900). Compared with newly diagnosed patients, patients with persistent Graves' disease had lower TCR Shannon entropy and fewer highly expanded clones, which suggests clonal expansion. The authors noted that the small sample size was a limitation that may lower accuracy.

CDR1 and CDR2, looked up from the germline V gene, are SGHTA and FQGNSA. From its cysteine to its phenylalanine, the CDR3 spans 15 amino acids. Just CDR3 DNA is preserved here, 45 bases in frame from base 1. V is cut by 2 bases and J by 0 bases, and the space between the germline ends is 11 bases. The same data also contributed to another study, on T cells in Graves' hyperthyroidism and ophthalmopathy. The second publication reports: A patient counted as having stable Graves' hyperthyroidism if no progression to ophthalmopathy occurred over 18 months of follow-up. Hyperthyroidism patients were aged 18 to 65 years and newly diagnosed, with disease duration of less than 2 months. Patients with uncontrolled infections, other autoimmune diseases, pregnancy or lactation were excluded. Diagnoses were established on the basis of clinical symptoms, serum thyroxine and TRAb, thyroid ultrasound, and orbital computed tomography. The first round of RT-PCR for the TCR CDR3 was performed with the HTBI primer set and the Qiagen OneStep RT-PCR kit. Blood samples also contained most of the expanded thyroid clonotypes (frequency above 0.001), which suggests that blood repertoires may reflect thyroid immune responses. A 13 V-J signature model separated ophthalmopathy from stable hyperthyroidism, with 87.88% sensitivity and approximately 81% specificity in cross-validation and 80%/75% in testing. In validation, the model predicted progression to ophthalmopathy a median of around 6.5 months before onset, with roughly 70% sensitivity and just under 75% specificity. To identify distinguishing TCR V-J signatures, a discovery cohort of 95 to 100 patients was used, comprising 43 with Graves' ophthalmopathy and around 60 with stable Graves' hyperthyroidism. Whether ophthalmopathy could be predicted prospectively was tested in an independent validation cohort made up of roughly 19 hyperthyroidism patients plus 17 patients who later progressed to ophthalmopathy. The roughly 91 discovery patients were randomly split 7:3 into training and test sets. In six Graves' hyperthyroidism patients, the study also compared T-cell repertoires from thyroid tissue with T-cell repertoires from blood. After blood sampling, hyperthyroidism patients were treated with methimazole at a starting dose of 30 mg daily, and ophthalmopathy patients were treated with high-dose intravenous methylprednisolone. The libraries were constructed in a second round of multiplex PCR and then size-selected and purified. Libraries were sequenced paired-end with 100 bp reads on an Illumina HiSeq2000. SOAPnuke was used to process the raw data, removing reads that contained adapters or uncalled bases, had a mean Phred below 15, or lacked an exact match to the constant primer or identifier. COPE v1.2.5 was used to merge the high-quality paired reads, and each unique nucleotide sequence was defined as a clonotype. Clonotypes were aligned to IMGT TRBV, TRBD and TRBJ reference segments using MiTCR v1.1. The analysis was restricted to V-J combinations with a frequency above 0.0001, which together covered approximately 99% of the repertoires. A TCS score was defined as the ratio between F50 (clonal expansion) and ExV (chaos), using BLOSUM62-based TCRdist between CDR3 peptides within each V-J. Welch's t-statistics and random forest reduced roughly 540 V-J features to roughly 13, which were used in a naive Bayes classifier (R e1071). No statistical method was used to set the sample size in advance, and investigators knew the group allocation. TCR Vbeta CDR3 sequencing of approximately 140 peripheral blood samples (roughly 43 ophthalmopathy, 75 to 80 hyperthyroidism and around 17 progressor patients) is reported in the paper.

The chain uses TRBV7-2 and TRBJ2-7, and the D gene may be TRBD2, 5 bases matching. The sequence was obtained from a woman between 25 and 40 years old with Graves disease. Donor details come from another sample of the same person, matched by shared clones. This specimen was peripheral blood mononuclear cells (PBMCs), taken at new diagnosis, from a patient treated with antithyroid drugs. This receptor carries the CDR3 CASSLHGDYSYEQYF. The nucleotide sequence is TGTGCCAGCAGCTTACACGGCGACTACTCCTACGAGCAGTACTTC.